A selection of T cell receptor beta chains follows, all from one sample in a study of cytomegalovirus exposure and HLA in healthy donors. The method was immunoSEQ multiplex PCR; TCRdb's version includes in-frame clones alone and lacks a portion of them. This sample's table has approximately 140,000 clones. Sequencing was performed on PBMCs. The receptor source for this set is a man aged 35 to 55 in good health and CMV-seronegative. CDR3s include the opening cysteine and the closing phenylalanine or tryptophan. D genes are given only for firm matches.

V	J	D	CDR3
TRBV7-3	TRBJ2-3	TRBD2	CASSLWSSGSTDTQYF
TRBV25-1	TRBJ2-3	.	CAARGSGEGTQYF
TRBV6-1	TRBJ2-5	.	CASSEGSGHRYQETQYF
TRBV28	TRBJ2-3	TRBD1	CASSLLRTGSTDTQYF
TRBV9	TRBJ2-5	.	CASSVDLGPQETQYF
TRBV5-6	TRBJ2-1	TRBD1	CASSGPLGQLSNEQFF
TRBV7-9	TRBJ2-3	TRBD1	CASSSTTGGSDMQYF
TRBV6-1	TRBJ2-1	TRBD1	CASSDLGQGQREFF
TRBV5-1	TRBJ2-5	.	CASSGGGETQYF
TRBV5-1	TRBJ1-6	.	CASSLDTGDNSPLHF
TRBV2	TRBJ2-3	.	CASRASGTDTQYF
TRBV11-3	TRBJ2-3	TRBD2	CASGRGGLTDTQYF
TRBV29-1	TRBJ1-2	TRBD1	CSVEGYAGTGYYYGYTF
TRBV7-9	TRBJ1-2	.	CASSLSASDGYTF
TRBV28	TRBJ1-6	.	CASSPPETTPLHF
TRBV6-5	TRBJ1-2	TRBD1	CASRGDRVGGYGYTF
TRBV2	TRBJ1-2	.	CASSDDSSYGYTF
TRBV5-1	TRBJ2-7	TRBD2	CASSSGPAGGSYEQYF
TRBV28	TRBJ1-2	TRBD1	CASRMGQGNGYTF
TRBV7-2	TRBJ2-2	TRBD2	CASSFLAGSTGELFF
TRBV18	TRBJ1-1	TRBD1	CASSDSGTATEAFF
TRBV7-7	TRBJ1-5	.	CASSLQYNQPQHF
TRBV5-4	TRBJ2-5	TRBD2	CASSLRLAGLETQYF
TRBV2	TRBJ2-1	TRBD2	CASSPGTSGGEEQFF
TRBV6-6	TRBJ2-7	.	CASRYRQSYEQYF
TRBV11-2	TRBJ1-2	.	CASSWGREYGYTF
TRBV5-4	TRBJ2-3	TRBD1	CASSLGQGINTDTQYF
TRBV11-3	.	.	CASSAGGDEQYF
TRBV6-1	TRBJ2-6	.	CASSEQSPGNGANVLTF
TRBV19	TRBJ1-1	.	CASRHMNTEAFF
TRBV28	TRBJ2-7	.	CASSGNYEQYF
TRBV7-2	TRBJ2-4	TRBD1	CASSLGTGGAKNIQYF
TRBV2	TRBJ1-1	.	CASTGGGKEAFF